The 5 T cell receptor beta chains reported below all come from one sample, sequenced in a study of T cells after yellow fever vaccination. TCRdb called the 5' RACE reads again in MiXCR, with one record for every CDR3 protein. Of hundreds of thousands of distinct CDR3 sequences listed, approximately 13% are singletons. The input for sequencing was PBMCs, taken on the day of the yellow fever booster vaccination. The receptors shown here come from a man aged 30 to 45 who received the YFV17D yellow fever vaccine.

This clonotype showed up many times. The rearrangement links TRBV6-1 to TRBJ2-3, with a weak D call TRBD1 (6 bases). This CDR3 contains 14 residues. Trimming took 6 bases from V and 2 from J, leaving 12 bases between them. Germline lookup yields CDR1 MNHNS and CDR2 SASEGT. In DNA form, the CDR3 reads TGTGCCAGCAGATCGACAGGAGACACAGATACGCAGTATTTT. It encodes CASRSTGDTDTQYF.

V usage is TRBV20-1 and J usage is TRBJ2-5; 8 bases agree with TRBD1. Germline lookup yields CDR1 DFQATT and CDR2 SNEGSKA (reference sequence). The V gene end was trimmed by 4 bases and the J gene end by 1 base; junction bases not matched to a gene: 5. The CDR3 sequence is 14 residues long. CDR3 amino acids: CSATPGQGQETQYF. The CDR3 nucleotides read TGCAGTGCTACCCCCGGACAGGGCCAAGAGACCCAGTACTTC.

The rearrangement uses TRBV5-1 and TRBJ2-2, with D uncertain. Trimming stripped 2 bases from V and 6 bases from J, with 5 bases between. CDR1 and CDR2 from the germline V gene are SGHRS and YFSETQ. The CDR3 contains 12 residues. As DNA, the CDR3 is TGCGCCAGCAGCTTTTGGTCCGGGGAGCTGTTTTTT. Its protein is CASSFWSGELFF.

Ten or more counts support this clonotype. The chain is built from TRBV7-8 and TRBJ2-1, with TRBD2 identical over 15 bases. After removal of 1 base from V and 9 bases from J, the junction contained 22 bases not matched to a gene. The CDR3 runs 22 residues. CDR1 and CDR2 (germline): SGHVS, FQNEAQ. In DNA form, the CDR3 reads TGTGCCAGCAGCTTAGGAGGTTTTTCCGACAACCGGACTAGCGGGAGGGCCACTGAGCAGTTCTTC. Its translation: CASSLGGFSDNRTSGRATEQFF.

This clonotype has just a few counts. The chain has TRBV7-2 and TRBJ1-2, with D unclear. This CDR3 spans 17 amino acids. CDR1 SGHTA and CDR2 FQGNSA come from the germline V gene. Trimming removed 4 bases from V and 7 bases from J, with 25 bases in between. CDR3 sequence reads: CASSSPEEASRKGGYTF. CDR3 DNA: TGTGCCAGCAGCTCCCCGGAGGAGGCATCGAGGAAGGGTGGCTACACCTTC.